This T cell receptor (beta chain) comes out of a study of human T cells and chemical hapten exposure. Study in general: Weekly diphenylcyclopropenone doses were given to patients' scalps across the approximately 24-week study.

This clonotype showed up just a few times. As the library was built, unique molecular identifiers were attached to individual cDNA molecules. Using its own MiXCR run on the RACE reads, TCRdb lists one record per CDR3 protein. The sample consists of 82,000 or so distinct CDR3 sequences, about an eighth of them appearing once. Time point meaning: patch test 3, about 24 weeks after DPC sensitization. Treatment specified: therapeutic diphenylcyclopropenone sensitization with weekly scalp DPC. Every donor had alopecia and was 18 to 70 years old; all were suitable for DPC. The sequencing used whole blood, collected in connection with sensitization to the hapten diphenylcyclopropenone (DPC). The receptor comes from a woman between 50 and 59 years old with alopecia areata. Some clones in this sample may be carry-over from other donors' samples.

The CDR3 coding sequence is TGTGCCAGCAGCCAAGAAGGAGGACTAGCGGGACGGCATGAGCAGTTCTTC. Residues: CASSQEGGLAGRHEQFF. The V and J genes are TRBV3-1 and TRBJ2-1, with 12 bases lining up with TRBD2. CDR3 length: 17 amino acids. CDR1 is LGHDT, CDR2 YNNKEL, per germline (reference sequence). The ends lost 0 bases at V and 8 bases at J; junction bases unmatched: 8.